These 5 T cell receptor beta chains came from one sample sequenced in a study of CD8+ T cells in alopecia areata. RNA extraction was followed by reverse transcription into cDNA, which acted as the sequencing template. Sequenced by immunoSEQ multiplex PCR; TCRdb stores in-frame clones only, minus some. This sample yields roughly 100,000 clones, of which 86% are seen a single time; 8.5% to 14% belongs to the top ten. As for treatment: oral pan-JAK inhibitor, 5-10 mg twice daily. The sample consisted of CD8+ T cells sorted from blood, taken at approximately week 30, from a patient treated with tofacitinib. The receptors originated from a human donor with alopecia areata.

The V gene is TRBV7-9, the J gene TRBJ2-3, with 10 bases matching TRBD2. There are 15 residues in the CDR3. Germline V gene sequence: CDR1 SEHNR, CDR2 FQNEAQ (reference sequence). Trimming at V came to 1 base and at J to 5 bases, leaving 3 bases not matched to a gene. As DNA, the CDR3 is TGTGCCAGCAGCTTAGAGCGGGAGGGCCAAGATACGCAGTATTTT. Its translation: CASSLEREGQDTQYF.

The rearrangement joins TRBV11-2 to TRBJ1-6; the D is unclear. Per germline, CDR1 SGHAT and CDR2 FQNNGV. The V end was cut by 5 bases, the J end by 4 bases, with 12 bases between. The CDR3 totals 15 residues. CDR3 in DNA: TGTGCCAGCAGCCCCCACGACGGATATAATTCACCCCTCCACTTT. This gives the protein CASSPHDGYNSPLHF. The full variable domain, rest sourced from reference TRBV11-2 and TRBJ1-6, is EAGVAQSPRYKIIEKRQSVAFWCNPISGHATLYWYQQILGQGPKLLIQFQNNGVVDDSQLPKDRFSAERLKGVDSTLKIQPAKLEDSAVYLCASSPHDGYNSPLHFGNGTRLTVT.

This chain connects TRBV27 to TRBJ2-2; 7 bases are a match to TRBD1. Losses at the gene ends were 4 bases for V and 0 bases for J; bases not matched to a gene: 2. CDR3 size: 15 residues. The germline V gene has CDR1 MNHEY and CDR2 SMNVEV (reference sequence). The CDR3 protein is CASSWDSSNTGELFF. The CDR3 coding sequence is TGTGCCAGCAGTTGGGACAGCTCGAACACCGGGGAGCTGTTTTTT.

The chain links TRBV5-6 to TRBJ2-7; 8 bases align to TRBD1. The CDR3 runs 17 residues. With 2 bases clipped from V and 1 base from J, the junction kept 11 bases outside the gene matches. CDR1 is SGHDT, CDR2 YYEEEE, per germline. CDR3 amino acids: CASSLHPTRTGSYEQYF. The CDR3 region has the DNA TGTGCCAGCAGCTTACATCCTACAAGGACAGGGTCCTACGAGCAGTACTTC.

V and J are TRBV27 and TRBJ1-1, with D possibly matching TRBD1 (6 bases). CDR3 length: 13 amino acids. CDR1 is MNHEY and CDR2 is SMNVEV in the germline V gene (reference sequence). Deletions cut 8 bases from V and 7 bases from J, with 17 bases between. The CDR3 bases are TGTGCCAGCGGCGAATTTACAGGGTTTGAAGCTTTCTTT. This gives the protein CASGEFTGFEAFF.